This T cell receptor beta chain was identified during a study of cytomegalovirus exposure and HLA in healthy donors. A remark on this clone: Antigen unknown.

Overall study results and limits: Researchers counted roughly 150 TCR beta chains as cytomegalovirus-associated.

Assay: immunoSEQ multiplex PCR; the TCRdb copy retains only in-frame clones and omits some. This repertoire shows fewer than 120,000 clones, around 90% found once; its top ten account for 1.5% to 2%. Germline V gives CDR1 MNHEY, CDR2 SMNVEV (reference sequence). V dropped 2 bases and J dropped 5 bases, with 15 bases sitting between them. CDR3 length equals 15 residues. The sample taken for sequencing was PBMCs. The TCR was taken from a woman aged 18-29 years in good health and CMV-seronegative. The V and J genes are TRBV27 and TRBJ1-2; D perhaps matches TRBD1 (6 bases). The CDR3 DNA sequence: TGTGCCAGCAGTTTAAAAGGACAGAGTCCGTATGGCTACACCTTC. Its protein product is CASSLKGQSPYGYTF.